The present TCR beta chain was sequenced within a study of human T cells and chemical hapten exposure. General observations from the study: The number of TCRs above 1 in 1000 frequency did not change after DPC sensitization. Expanded TCRs showed more large CDR3 clusters than pre-sensitization or healthy control sets.

TCRdb called the RACE reads again in MiXCR, with one record for every CDR3 protein. The repertoire consists of about 300,000 distinct CDR3 sequences, with around 5% occurring once and the leading ten covering about 8.2%. As to time point: pre-sensitization, week 0. Treatment noted: therapeutic diphenylcyclopropenone sensitization with weekly scalp DPC. Many counts were recorded for this clonotype. Its matching antigen is unknown. Sequencing used whole blood, obtained in connection with sensitization to the hapten diphenylcyclopropenone (DPC). The receptor was isolated from a woman aged 18-29 years with alopecia areata. Some clones in this sample may be carry-over from other donors' samples.

In nucleotides, the CDR3 is TGCAGTGCTGGACGGACTAGTGATACGCAGTATTTT. It is translated as CSAGRTSDTQYF. The gene calls are TRBV20-1 and TRBJ2-3, with 7 nucleotides matching TRBD2. The V and J ends lost 5 bases and 6 bases, in that order; junction bases with no gene match: 5. From germline, CDR1 is DFQATT and CDR2 SNEGSKA (reference sequence). The CDR3 has 12 residues.